Below, 10 T cell receptor beta chains from the same sample are listed, as sequenced in a study of cytomegalovirus exposure and HLA in healthy donors. The PCR employed 60 Vbeta primers together with 13 Jbeta primers. Repertoires were generated with immunoSEQ multiplex PCR, while TCRdb's copy carries only in-frame clones and drops some. The sample includes over 100,000 clones, about four fifths of them seen just once. The sequenced material came from PBMCs. The receptors derive from a man aged 25-45 years in good health and CMV-seronegative.

The rearrangement joins TRBV7-8 to TRBJ2-6; TRBD2 agrees at 7 bases. V lost 1 base and J lost 0; bases outside the gene matches: 3. The CDR3 has 17 residues. Per germline, CDR1 SGHVS and CDR2 FQNEAQ. CDR3: CASSLVGGGSGANVLTF. The CDR3 DNA reads as TGTGCCAGCAGCTTAGTCGGCGGGGGCTCTGGGGCCAACGTCCTGACTTTC.

The J gene is TRBJ2-1, the V gene TRBV5-4; 7 bases map to TRBD1. Germline assignment: CDR1 SGHNT and CDR2 YYREEE (reference sequence). The CDR3 contains 15 residues. V lost 4 bases and J lost 2; bases outside the gene matches: 6. The CDR3 here is CASSAPGTAYNEQFF. CDR3 bases: TGTGCCAGCAGCGCCCCCGGGACAGCCTACAATGAGCAGTTCTTC.

The V gene is TRBV6-6, the J gene TRBJ2-1; 10 positions agree with TRBD2. Germline V gene lookup returns CDR1 MNHNY and CDR2 SVGAGI (reference sequence). The J segment lost 7 bases and the V segment lost 6 bases, leaving 9 bases of the junction unmatched. The CDR3 is 15 amino acids. The CDR3 spells CASSRQRGGGNEQFF. The DNA of the CDR3 is TGTGCCAGCAGCCGGCAGCGGGGGGGCGGTAATGAGCAGTTCTTC.

The gene calls are TRBV4-1 and TRBJ2-1; 9 bases are a match to TRBD2. From germline, CDR1 is MGHRA and CDR2 YSYEKL. The CDR3 has 15 amino acids. V lost 1 base, J lost 15 bases, and 13 bases stayed unmatched. The CDR3 spells CASSQASSGAISLFF. DNA for the CDR3: TGCGCCAGCAGCCAAGCGTCTAGCGGGGCCATATCGTTGTTCTTC.

This sequence joins TRBV19 and TRBJ1-1; a possible D gene is TRBD1 (6 bases). The ends were cut back, 5 bases at V and 5 bases at J, with 12 bases in the middle. The CDR3 loop spans 13 amino acids. Germline CDR1 LNHDA, CDR2 SQIVND (reference sequence). Written as DNA, the CDR3 is TGTGCCAGTAGTCTGGGGGCGGGTACTGAAGCTTTCTTT. Translated: CASSLGAGTEAFF.

The chain links TRBV27 to TRBJ2-7, with D possibly being TRBD1 (5 bases). V was trimmed by 7 bases and J by 7 bases, leaving 17 bases between them. The CDR3 sequence is 13 residues long. Germline CDR1 MNHEY, CDR2 SMNVEV (reference sequence). The CDR3 coding sequence is TGTGCCAGCAAGGACACCTTCCTGGGTGAGCAGTACTTC. Amino acid sequence: CASKDTFLGEQYF.

The genes are TRBV18 and TRBJ1-1; D is uncertain. V was trimmed by 6 bases and J by 8 bases, leaving 13 bases between them. The germline CDR1 and CDR2 sequences are KGHSH and LQKENI. CDR3 length: 12 amino acids. The CDR3 reads CASSPAAAEAFF. The DNA for the CDR3 is TGTGCCAGCTCCCCTGCGGCAGCCGAAGCTTTCTTT. Full variable domain (outside the CDR3, taken from reference TRBV18 and TRBJ1-1): NAGVMQNPRHLVRRRGQEARLRCSPMKGHSHVYWYRQLPEEGLKFMVYLQKENIIDESGMPKERFSAEFPKEGPSILRIQQVVRGDSAAYFCASSPAAAEAFFGQGTRLTVV.

This chain connects TRBV27 to TRBJ1-6; D remains unclear. This CDR3 contains 13 residues. V was pared by 2 bases and J by 10 bases, with 9 bases between. Germline CDR1 MNHEY, CDR2 SMNVEV (reference sequence). DNA of the CDR3: TGTGCCAGCAGTTTAGAGGGTGGATCACCCCTCCACTTT. Translating gives CASSLEGGSPLHF.

This clone was counted only a few times. The chain combines TRBV6-5 with TRBJ1-1, with 8 bases lining up with TRBD1. Germline lookup yields CDR1 MNHEY and CDR2 SVGAGI. This CDR3 has 15 amino acids. Unmatched junction bases numbered 2, after V lost 0 bases and J lost 2 bases. The CDR3, as DNA: TGTGCCAGCAGTTACTCAGACAGGGGAAACACTGAAGCTTTCTTT. Amino acid sequence: CASSYSDRGNTEAFF.

The chain has TRBV5-1 and TRBJ2-7; 9 bases are a match to TRBD1. Germline CDR1 reads SGHRS; CDR2 reads YFSETQ. The CDR3 has 15 residues. The V and J ends lost 3 bases and 3 bases, in that order; junction bases with no gene match: 7. CDR3 nucleotide sequence: TGCGCCAGCAGCTCAGGGACAGGGTACATCTACGAGCAGTACTTC. Translating it yields CASSSGTGYIYEQYF.